The rows below give T cell receptor beta chains drawn from one sample of a study of T-cell reconstitution after alpha-beta-depleted transplantation in children. Using its own MiXCR run on the PCR reads, TCRdb lists one record per CDR3 protein. The table has about 580,000 distinct CDR3 sequences, 27% seen once. Sequencing used PBMCs, obtained before TCRalphabeta/CD19-depleted stem cell transplant. The receptors were sampled from a boy younger than two with Wiskott-Aldrich syndrome, due to receive a stem cell transplant. The CDR3 runs from the conserved cysteine through the conserved F or W. Each record gives: J gene, clone size, V gene, D gene, CDR3 DNA, CDR3 protein. The D gene is left open where the match is weak. Size values are once, few and many counts, or a class for expanded clones, and some rows have none.

>TRBJ2-3|few|TRBV4-1|TRBD2
TGCGCCAGCAGCCTCGGGACTAGCGTTAGCACAGATACGCAGTATTTT
CASSLGTSVSTDTQYF
>TRBJ2-1|.|TRBV30|.
TGTGCCTGGAGTCCCACGCGGCTTGAGCAGTTCTTC
CAWSPTRLEQFF
>TRBJ1-1|.|TRBV7-3|TRBD1
TGTGCCAGCAGCCGGACCGGGACAGTGAACACTGAAGCTTTCTTT
CASSRTGTVNTEAFF
>TRBJ2-1|few|TRBV20-1|TRBD2
TGCAGTGCTAGAGATCTGGGCGGGGGACTTGATGAGCAGTTCTTC
CSARDLGGGLDEQFF
>TRBJ2-1|.|TRBV27|TRBD2
TGTGCCAGCAGTTTCGGCGAAAGGGGCGGGAGCTTCTACAATGAGCAGTTCTTC
CASSFGERGGSFYNEQFF
>TRBJ2-7|.|TRBV7-8|.
TGTGCCAGCAGCTTCATCCAGTCCTACGAGCAGTACTTC
CASSFIQSYEQYF
>TRBJ1-6|.|TRBV20-1|.
TGCAGTGCTAGAGCCCGGGACGGTAGCTCCTATAATTCACCCCTCCACTTT
CSARARDGSSYNSPLHF
>TRBJ1-1|.|TRBV7-9|.
TGTGCCAGCAGCATACAGCTTAAATTGAACACTGAAGCTTTCTTT
CASSIQLKLNTEAFF
>TRBJ2-7|.|TRBV5-1|TRBD1
TGCGCCAGCAGCCCCCAGGGACAGGGGATCTACGAGCAGTACTTC
CASSPQGQGIYEQYF
>TRBJ2-7|.|TRBV20-1|.
TGCAGTGCTAGGATCAGCGGAGCCTACGAGCAGTACTTC
CSARISGAYEQYF